One and the same sample provided the 14 T cell receptor beta chains below, sequenced in a study of blood T cells in healthy people across ages. With a J-beta primer mix and a sample-barcoded 5' primer, a second PCR ran 7 to 11 cycles. TCRdb ran MiXCR on the 5' RACE reads and lists one entry per CDR3 protein. The data show about 1.1 million distinct CDR3 sequences, 30% to 40% seen once. Sequencing was carried out using blood. The source is a man in his late teens or twenties in good health.

This clonotype has a handful of counts. This sequence joins TRBV29-1 and TRBJ2-3, with D perhaps matching TRBD2 (5 bases). V gave up 3 bases and J gave up 0 bases, with 13 bases separating them. The length of the CDR3 is 15 residues. In germline, CDR1 is SQVTM, CDR2 ANQGSEA. CDR3 sequence: CSVEGEVKSTDTQYF. CDR3 bases: TGCAGCGTTGAGGGAGAGGTTAAGAGCACAGATACGCAGTATTTT.

Comments on this clonotype: A much larger clone differs by one base, so this may be a read error. The V gene is TRBV29-1, the J gene TRBJ2-1; D uncertain. The CDR3 is 12 residues long. Germline V gives CDR1 SQVTM, CDR2 ANQGSEA. V was pared by 7 bases and J by 3 bases, with 10 bases between. CDR3 amino acids: CSGYIFYNEQFF. The CDR3 DNA follows: TGCAGCGGTTATATTTTCTACAATGAGCAGTTCTTC.

This chain links TRBV9 with TRBJ2-7; 10 nucleotides match TRBD2. The junction had 8 bases not matched to a gene; V was cut back by 1 base and J by 7 bases. Germline V CDR1 and CDR2: SGDLS, YYNGEE. The CDR3 sequence is 15 residues long. As DNA, the CDR3 is TGTGCCAGCAGCGTAATGGCTAGCGGGGGAAATGAGCAGTACTTC. It is translated as CASSVMASGGNEQYF.

This rearrangement joins TRBV4-1 to TRBJ1-5; D remains unclear. This CDR3 has 16 amino acids. The germline V gene has CDR1 MGHRA and CDR2 YSYEKL. The germline V and J ends were trimmed by 0 bases and 0 bases, with 9 bases remaining between them. CDR3 sequence: CASSQETTYSNQPQHF. CDR3 nucleotides: TGCGCCAGCAGCCAAGAGACAACTTATAGCAATCAGCCCCAGCATTTT.

This clonotype has a handful of counts. This rearrangement joins TRBV6-5 to TRBJ1-2; the D gene is possibly TRBD1 (5 bases). Germline CDR1 reads MNHEY; CDR2 reads SVGAGI. V lost 8 bases to trimming and J lost 5 bases, with 15 bases between them. The CDR3 spans 13 residues. CDR3 sequence (DNA): TGTGCCAGCCAGAGGAGGGGATCGTATGGCTACACCTTC. Translated, it gives CASQRRGSYGYTF.

The rearrangement joins TRBV4-1 to TRBJ2-7, with 8 nucleotides matching TRBD1. There are 15 residues in the CDR3. Germline CDR1 reads MGHRA; CDR2 reads YSYEKL. With 1 base clipped from V and 7 bases from J, the junction kept 9 bases outside the gene matches. Written as DNA, the CDR3 is TGCGCCAGCAGCCAAGTCTCAGGGGGCTTTAATGAGCAGTACTTC. Translating it yields CASSQVSGGFNEQYF.

This clonotype has only a few counts. This chain uses TRBV25-1 with TRBJ1-1; D call uncertain. This CDR3 comprises 13 residues. Trimming removed 3 bases from V and 4 bases from J, with 9 bases in between. The germline CDR1 and CDR2 sequences are MGHDK and SYGVNS. CDR3 coding DNA: TGTGCCAGCAGTGATGTCGGGTTCACTGAAGCTTTCTTT. The encoded protein is CASSDVGFTEAFF.

This chain uses TRBV27 with TRBJ2-5; TRBD2 matches 10 bases. The V gene end was trimmed by 5 bases and the J gene end by 11 bases; junction bases not matched to a gene: 14. Germline V lookup: CDR1 MNHEY, CDR2 SMNVEV (reference sequence). This CDR3 contains 15 residues. This CDR3 reads CASSPGSGGLNEQYF. The CDR3 nucleotides are TGTGCCAGCAGTCCAGGTAGCGGGGGGCTGAATGAGCAGTACTTC.

The chain has TRBV12-3 or TRBV12-4 and TRBJ2-7; 9 bases are a match to TRBD2. The CDR3 covers 13 residues. Germline trimming cut 7 bases from V and 3 bases from J; bases unmatched to any gene: 4. The CDR3 DNA is TGTGCCAGCATAGGAGCGGGGGGCTACGAGCAGTACTTC. It yields the protein CASIGAGGYEQYF.

The chain recombines TRBV29-1 with TRBJ2-1, with D possibly being TRBD1 or TRBD2 (6 bases each). V lost 7 bases and J 9 bases, leaving 19 bases between the germline ends. This CDR3 spans 13 amino acids. CDR1 and CDR2 from the germline V gene are SQVTM and ANQGSEA. The CDR3 spells CSAPGDMDTEQFF. In nucleotides, the CDR3 is TGCAGCGCCCCGGGGGACATGGACACTGAGCAGTTCTTC.

A remark on this clonotype: The junction does not match germline at one end; this may be a read error. This chain links TRBV20-1 with TRBJ2-3; tentative D call: TRBD2 (6 bases). Germline lookup yields CDR1 DFQATT and CDR2 SNEGSKA (reference sequence). The CDR3 is 12 amino acids. CDR3 in DNA: TGCAGTACTAGACTAGGGTCAGATACGCAGTATTTT. It codes for CSTRLGSDTQYF.

The chain recombines TRBV6-2 or TRBV6-3 with TRBJ1-2; 7 bases are a match to TRBD1. The CDR3 contains 14 residues. With V trimmed by 6 bases and J by 6 bases, 10 bases remained unmatched. In germline, CDR1 is MNHEY, CDR2 SVGEGT. CDR3 in DNA: TGTGCCAGCAGACCCCCGGGACAGTCGAATGGCTACACCTTC. This gives the protein CASRPPGQSNGYTF.

The sample holds a few counts of this clonotype. The chain is built from TRBV19 and TRBJ2-4; possible D gene TRBD2, 6 bases. CDR3 length equals 15 residues. Germline V gives CDR1 LNHDA, CDR2 SQIVND (reference sequence). Trimming took 8 bases from V and 2 from J, leaving 16 bases between them. CDR3 sequence: CASRGTGTSKNIQYF. The CDR3 DNA reads TGTGCCAGTCGGGGGACGGGAACTTCCAAAAACATTCAGTACTTC.

This chain links TRBV3-1 with TRBJ2-5; D may be TRBD2 (6 bases). V was shortened by 0 bases and J by 4 bases, with 18 bases between the two germline ends. Germline V gives CDR1 LGHDT, CDR2 YNNKEL (reference sequence). This CDR3 comprises 17 residues. CDR3 sequence: CASSQDFGGDLGETQYF. DNA for the CDR3: TGTGCCAGCAGCCAAGATTTTGGCGGGGACCTTGGAGAGACCCAGTACTTC.